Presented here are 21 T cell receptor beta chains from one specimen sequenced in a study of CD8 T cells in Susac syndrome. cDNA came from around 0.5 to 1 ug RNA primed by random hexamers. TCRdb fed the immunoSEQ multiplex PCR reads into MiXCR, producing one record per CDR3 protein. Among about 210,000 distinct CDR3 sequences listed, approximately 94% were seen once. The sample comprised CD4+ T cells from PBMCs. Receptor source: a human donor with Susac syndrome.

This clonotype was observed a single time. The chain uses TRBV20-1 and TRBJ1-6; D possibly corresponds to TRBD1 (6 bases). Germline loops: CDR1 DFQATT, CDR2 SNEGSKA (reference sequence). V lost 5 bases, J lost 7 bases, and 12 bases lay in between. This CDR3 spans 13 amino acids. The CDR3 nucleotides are TGCAGTGCTTCCCCCACAGGGAATTCACCCCTCCACTTT. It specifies CSASPTGNSPLHF.

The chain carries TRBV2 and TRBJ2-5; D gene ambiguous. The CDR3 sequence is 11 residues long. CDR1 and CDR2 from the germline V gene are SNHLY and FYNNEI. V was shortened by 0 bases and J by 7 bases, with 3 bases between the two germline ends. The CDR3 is CASSEAGTQYF. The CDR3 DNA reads TGTGCCAGCAGTGAAGCGGGGACCCAGTACTTC.

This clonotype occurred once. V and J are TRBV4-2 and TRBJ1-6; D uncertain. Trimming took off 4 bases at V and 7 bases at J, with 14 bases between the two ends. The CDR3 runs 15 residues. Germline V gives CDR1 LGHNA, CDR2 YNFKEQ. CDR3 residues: CASSLTPFGNSPLHF. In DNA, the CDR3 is TGTGCCAGCAGCCTCACACCCTTTGGCAATTCACCCCTCCACTTT.

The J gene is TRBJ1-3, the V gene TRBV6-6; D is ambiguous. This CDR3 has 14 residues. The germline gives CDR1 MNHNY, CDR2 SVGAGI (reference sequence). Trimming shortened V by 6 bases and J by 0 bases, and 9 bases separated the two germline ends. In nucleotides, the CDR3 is TGTGCCAGCAGACTCGGGAGCTCTGGAAACACCATATATTTT. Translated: CASRLGSSGNTIYF.

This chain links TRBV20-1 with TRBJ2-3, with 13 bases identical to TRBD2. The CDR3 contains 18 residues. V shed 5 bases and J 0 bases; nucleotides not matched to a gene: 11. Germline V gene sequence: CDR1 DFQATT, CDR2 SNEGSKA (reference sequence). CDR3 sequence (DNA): TGCAGTGCTTCGGACAGTTTGACTAGCGGGGGGAGCACAGATACGCAGTATTTT. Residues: CSASDSLTSGGSTDTQYF.

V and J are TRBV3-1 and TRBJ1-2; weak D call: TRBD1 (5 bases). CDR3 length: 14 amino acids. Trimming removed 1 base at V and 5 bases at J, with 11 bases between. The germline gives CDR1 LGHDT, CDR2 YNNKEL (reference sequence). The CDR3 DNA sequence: TGTGCCAGCAGCCAAGGACAGAGTGGATATGGCTACACCTTC. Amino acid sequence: CASSQGQSGYGYTF.

For the CDR3, the DNA is TGTGCCAGCAGCTTAGGGAGGGAAAAACTGTTTTTT. The encoded protein is CASSLGREKLFF. The V call is TRBV7-8, the J call TRBJ1-4, with D unresolved. Germline V CDR1 and CDR2: SGHVS, FQNEAQ. V lost 1 base, J lost 8 bases, and 5 bases lay in between. The CDR3 covers 12 residues. Combining the CDR3 with reference TRBV7-8 and TRBJ1-4 gives the whole variable domain GAGVSQSPRYKVAKRGQDVALRCDPISGHVSLFWYQQALGQGPEFLTYFQNEAQLDKSGLPSDRFFAERPEGSVSTLKIQRTQQEDSAVYLCASSLGREKLFFGSGTQLSVL.

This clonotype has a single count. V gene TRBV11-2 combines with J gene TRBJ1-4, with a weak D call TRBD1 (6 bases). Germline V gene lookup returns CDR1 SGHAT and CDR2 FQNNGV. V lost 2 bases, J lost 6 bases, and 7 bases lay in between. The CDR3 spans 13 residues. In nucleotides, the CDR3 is TGTGCCAGCAGCTTAAACAGGGATGAAAAACTGTTTTTT. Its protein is CASSLNRDEKLFF.

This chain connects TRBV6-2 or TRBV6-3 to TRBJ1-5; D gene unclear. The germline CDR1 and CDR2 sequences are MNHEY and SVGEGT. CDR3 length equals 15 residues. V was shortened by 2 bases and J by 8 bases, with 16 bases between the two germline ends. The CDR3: CASSYTLGPLEPQHF. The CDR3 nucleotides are TGTGCCAGCAGTTACACCCTGGGCCCTTTGGAGCCCCAGCATTTT.

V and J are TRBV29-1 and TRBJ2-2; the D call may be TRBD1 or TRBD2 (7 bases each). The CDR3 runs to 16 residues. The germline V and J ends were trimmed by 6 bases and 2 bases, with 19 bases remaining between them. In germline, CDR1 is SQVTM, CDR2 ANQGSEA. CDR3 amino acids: CSVTRGLAENTGELFF. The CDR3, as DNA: TGCAGCGTCACGAGGGGGCTAGCGGAAAACACCGGGGAGCTGTTTTTT.

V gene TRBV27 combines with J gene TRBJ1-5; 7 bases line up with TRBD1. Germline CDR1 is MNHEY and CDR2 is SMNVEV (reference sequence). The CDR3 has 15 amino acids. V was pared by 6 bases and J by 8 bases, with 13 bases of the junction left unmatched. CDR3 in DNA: TGTGCCAGCAGCCTTGGGGCGACAGGGCTGGAGCCCCAGCATTTT. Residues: CASSLGATGLEPQHF.

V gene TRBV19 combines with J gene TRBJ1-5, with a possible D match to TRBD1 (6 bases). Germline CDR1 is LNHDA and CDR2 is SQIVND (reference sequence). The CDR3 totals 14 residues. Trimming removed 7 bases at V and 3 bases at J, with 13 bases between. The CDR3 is CASNNYRANQPQHF. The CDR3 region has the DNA TGTGCCAGTAACAATTACAGGGCCAATCAGCCCCAGCATTTT.

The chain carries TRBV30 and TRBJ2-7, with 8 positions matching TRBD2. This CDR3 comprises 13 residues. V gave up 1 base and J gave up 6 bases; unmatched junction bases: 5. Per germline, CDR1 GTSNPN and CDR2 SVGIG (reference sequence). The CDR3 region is CAWSAGGGREQYF. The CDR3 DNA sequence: TGTGCCTGGAGTGCCGGGGGGGGCCGCGAGCAGTACTTC.

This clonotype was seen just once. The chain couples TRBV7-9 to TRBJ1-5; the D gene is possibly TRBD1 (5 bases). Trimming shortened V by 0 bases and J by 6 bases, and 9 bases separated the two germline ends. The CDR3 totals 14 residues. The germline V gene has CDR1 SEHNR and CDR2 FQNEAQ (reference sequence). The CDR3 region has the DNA TGTGCCAGCAGCTTAGCAGGGGACGTTCAGCCCCAGCATTTT. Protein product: CASSLAGDVQPQHF.

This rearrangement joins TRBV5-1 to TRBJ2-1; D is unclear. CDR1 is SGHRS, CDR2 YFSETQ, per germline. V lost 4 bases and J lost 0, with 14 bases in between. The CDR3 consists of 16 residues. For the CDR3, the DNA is TGCGCCAGCAGCAACGGACGGTGGAGCTCCTACAATGAGCAGTTCTTC. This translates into CASSNGRWSSYNEQFF.

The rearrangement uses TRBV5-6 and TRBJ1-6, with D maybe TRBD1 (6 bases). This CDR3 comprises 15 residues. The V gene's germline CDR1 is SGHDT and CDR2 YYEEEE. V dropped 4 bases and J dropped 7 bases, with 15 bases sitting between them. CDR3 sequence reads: CASSAQGRRNSPLHF. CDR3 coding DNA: TGTGCCAGCAGCGCCCAGGGGCGACGCAATTCACCCCTCCACTTT.

CDR3 region: CASSWTSGGPVYNEQFF. The CDR3 DNA is TGTGCCAGCAGCTGGACTAGCGGGGGGCCCGTCTACAATGAGCAGTTCTTC. V usage is TRBV28 and J usage is TRBJ2-1; 14 bases are a match to TRBD2. Germline CDR1 and CDR2: MDHEN and SYDVKM. V trimming: 6 bases; J trimming: 3 bases; junction bases outside the gene matches: 7. This CDR3 is built from 17 residues.

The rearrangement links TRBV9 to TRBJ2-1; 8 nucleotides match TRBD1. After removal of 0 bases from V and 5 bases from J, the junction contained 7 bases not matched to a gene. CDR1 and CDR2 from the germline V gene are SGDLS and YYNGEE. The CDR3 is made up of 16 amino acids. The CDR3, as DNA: TGTGCCAGCAGCGTAGCCGCAGGACAGGGAAACAATGAGCAGTTCTTC. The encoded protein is CASSVAAGQGNNEQFF.

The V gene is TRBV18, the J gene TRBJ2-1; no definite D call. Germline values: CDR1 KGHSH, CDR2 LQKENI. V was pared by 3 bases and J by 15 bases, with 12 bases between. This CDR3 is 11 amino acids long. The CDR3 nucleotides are TGTGCCAGCTCACCTCTCCCCGATTGGTTCTTC. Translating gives CASSPLPDWFF.

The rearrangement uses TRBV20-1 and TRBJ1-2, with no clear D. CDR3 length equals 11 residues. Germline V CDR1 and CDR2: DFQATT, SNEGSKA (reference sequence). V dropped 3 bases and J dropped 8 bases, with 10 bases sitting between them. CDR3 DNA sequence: TGCAGTGCTAGCCCCCCCGGGGGCTACACCTTC. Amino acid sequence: CSASPPGGYTF.

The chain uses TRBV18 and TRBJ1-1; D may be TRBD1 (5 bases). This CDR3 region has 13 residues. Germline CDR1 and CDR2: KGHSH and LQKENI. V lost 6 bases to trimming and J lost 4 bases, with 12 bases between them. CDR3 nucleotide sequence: TGTGCCAGCTCTTATGAGGGGCGCACTGAAGCTTTCTTT. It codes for CASSYEGRTEAFF.